The present T cell receptor (beta chain) was sequenced within a study of Tregs in tolerant kidney transplant recipients. Per the germline V gene, CDR1 is MNHNS and CDR2 is SASEGT. The germline V and J ends were trimmed by 6 bases and 7 bases, with 16 bases remaining between them. The length of the CDR3 is 14 residues. Worth noting for this clone: Its specificity is not known.

Regarding the study as a whole: Biological reproducibility was not directly addressed, but technical replication error appeared minimal. Validation in larger populations is needed because few patients were studied. Activated donor B cell expansion appeared to reveal the most relevant donor-specific TCRbeta repertoire.

Profiled with immunoSEQ multiplex PCR; TCRdb holds only in-frame clones, not every one. This sample has roughly 250,000 clones, with around 82% found just once. The sample consisted of CD4+ T cells from blood. The chain employs TRBV6-1 and TRBJ1-5; D remains ambiguous. This receptor was identified in a human donor in good health. The CDR3 protein is CASSRNGAGQPQHF. The CDR3 nucleotides read TGTGCCAGCAGCCGCAATGGAGCTGGGCAGCCCCAGCATTTT.